This T cell receptor (beta chain) was captured in a study of PD-L1 blockade in urothelial cancer. Study as a whole: Prior chemotherapy ranged from 0 to 3 regimens per patient.

TCRdb keeps only in-frame clones here, not all; method: immunoSEQ multiplex PCR. The table lists 100,000 to 150,000 clones, 86% of them singletons. Time point reported: peripheral blood 6 weeks after treatment start. V dropped 3 bases and J dropped 6; count of bases not matched to a gene: 12. CDR1 is LNHNV and CDR2 is YYDKDF in the germline V gene (reference sequence). The CDR3 has 17 residues. The source is a man in his fifties with urothelial cancer. This chain uses TRBV15 with TRBJ2-1, with TRBD1 matching 9 bases. Source: PBMCs, taken around atezolizumab (anti-PD-L1) treatment. CDR3 bases: TGTGCCACCAGCAGGGGCGGGACAGGGCGAGTAGGCAATGAGCAGTTCTTC. Translated, it gives CATSRGGTGRVGNEQFF.